This TCR beta chain was identified in a study of blood T cell repertoires in COVID-19. Clones were sequenced by immunoSEQ multiplex PCR, and TCRdb holds only the in-frame ones, with some missing. The sample gives 100,000 to 150,000 clones, about 80% of which show up once; about 12% is in the top ten. This clonotype was obtained from a woman aged 60-70 years with acute or convalescent COVID-19. Sequenced sample: peripheral blood.

In DNA, the CDR3 is TGTGCCACCAGTGATCAAGGGGGGGAGTTCTTC. It is translated as CATSDQGGEFF. The J gene is TRBJ2-1, the V gene TRBV24-1; tentatively, D is TRBD2 (7 bases). Germline CDR1 is KGHDR and CDR2 is SFDVKD. This CDR3 is 11 amino acids long. Trimming stripped 3 bases from V and 14 bases from J, with 10 bases between.